Given below is one T cell receptor beta chain in context. Its antigen is unknown. This specimen comes from a study of T cell responses to AZD1222 COVID-19 vaccine. V was cut by 2 bases and J by 4 bases, with 9 bases left in between. There are 14 residues in the CDR3. Germline lookup yields CDR1 SGHTA and CDR2 FQGNSA. Study outcomes and limitations: Sampling captured repertoires only after the peak T cell response. As reported, nearly half of all spike-specific TCRs target variant regions that are unmutated. Clonal diversity may have been underestimated in mostly white British donors.

Produced via immunoSEQ multiplex PCR; TCRdb's table is partial and in-frame only. Here the sample spans about 180,000 clones, 88% being singletons. The clonotype was recovered from an adult who received the AZD1222 COVID-19 vaccine. V gene TRBV7-2 combines with J gene TRBJ2-1; D possibly corresponds to TRBD1 (5 bases). Here the sequenced sample was peripheral blood, taken 28 days after the second AZD1222 dose. CDR3 sequence: CASSLQGRYNEQFF. The CDR3 DNA reads TGTGCCAGCAGCTTACAGGGCCGGTACAATGAGCAGTTCTTC.